The entry that follows covers one T cell receptor beta chain sequence. The antigen remains undetermined. Healthy adults negative for HIV, lacking recent acute infections or vaccinations, served as donors. CD4+ cells yielded CD45RA+ naive and CD45RA-negative memory subsets. CDR1 SGHRS and CDR2 YFSETQ come from the germline V gene. V dropped 0 bases and J dropped 5 bases, with 11 bases sitting between them. This CDR3 has 14 amino acids. The record originates from a study of shared clonotypes between healthy human individuals. Findings of the study overall: Rarefaction analysis demonstrated incomplete sorted-subset sequencing notwithstanding large depth.

Assay execution proceeded at the deep level. TCRdb's copy holds only in-frame clones and misses some; the assay was immunoSEQ multiplex PCR. The sample lists 950,000 to 1,100,000 clones, about 75% occurring once. The chain uses TRBV5-1 and TRBJ2-5; D might be TRBD1 (5 bases). The sequence derives from a man aged 18 to 35 in good health. The sequencing sample was made of memory CD4+ T cells sorted from blood. Subset denoted: CD45RA-negative fraction. The CDR3 DNA reads as TGCGCCAGCAGCTTGGGCAGGGAATACGAGACCCAGTACTTC. Residues: CASSLGREYETQYF. Looking up the rest from reference TRBV5-1 and TRBJ2-5 gives the full variable domain: KAGVTQTPRYLIKTRGQQVTLSCSPISGHRSVSWYQQTPGQGLQFLFEYFSETQRNKGNFPGRFSGRQFSNSRSEMNVSTLELGDSALYLCASSLGREYETQYFGPGTRLLVL.